This TCR beta chain was retrieved from a study of identical twins. Study findings and constraints: Insertion counts were lower in abundant cord blood beta clonotypes, a trend that memory repertoires did not show. With beta out-of-frame sequences, excess sharing by twins was weaker. Zero-insertion results could be subject to partial confounding by invariant MAIT and iNKT cells.

TCRdb re-called the 5' RACE reads with MiXCR, one entry per CDR3 protein. This table has around 490,000 distinct CDR3 sequences, approximately 16% appearing once. The ends were cut back, 0 bases at V and 3 bases at J, with 14 bases in the middle. Germline CDR1 is DFQATT and CDR2 is SNEGSKA (reference sequence). The CDR3 extends over 15 amino acids. Concerning this clonotype itself: As yet, its antigen is unknown.

The same sample was also used in a study of yellow fever vaccine responses in identical twins.

The rearrangement links TRBV20-1 to TRBJ2-5; either TRBD1 or TRBD2 may supply D (7 bases each). The receptor comes from a woman between 18 and 30 years old in good health. Sequencing used CD4+ T cells sorted from blood. The CDR3 sequence is CSARDRGGTEETQYF. The CDR3 DNA is TGCAGTGCTAGAGATAGGGGAGGGACAGAAGAGACCCAGTACTTC.